This entry describes one T cell receptor beta chain. Its antigen is still unknown. This entry belongs to a study of shared clonotypes between healthy human individuals. The wider study: CD4 naive and memory got three plates each, CD8 naive two, CD8 memory one. Regarding the study as a whole: Clonotypes which were not shared had lower generation probabilities than clonotypes that all four donors shared.

The CDR3 spans 11 residues. V shed 5 bases and J shed 4 bases, with 6 bases lying between them. Germline CDR1 reads MDHEN; CDR2 reads SYDVKM. Profiling relied on immunoSEQ multiplex PCR, and the TCRdb table lists in-frame clones only, not all of them. This table holds over a million clones, around 98% found once. The TCR sequence derives from a man aged 30-40 years in good health. Sequenced input: naive CD4+ T cells sorted from blood. Indicated subset: CD45RA+ positively selected. This sequence joins TRBV28 and TRBJ2-7; D gene uncertain. DNA for the CDR3: TGTGCCAGCAGTCAGCAGTACGAGCAGTACTTC. This encodes CASSQQYEQYF.